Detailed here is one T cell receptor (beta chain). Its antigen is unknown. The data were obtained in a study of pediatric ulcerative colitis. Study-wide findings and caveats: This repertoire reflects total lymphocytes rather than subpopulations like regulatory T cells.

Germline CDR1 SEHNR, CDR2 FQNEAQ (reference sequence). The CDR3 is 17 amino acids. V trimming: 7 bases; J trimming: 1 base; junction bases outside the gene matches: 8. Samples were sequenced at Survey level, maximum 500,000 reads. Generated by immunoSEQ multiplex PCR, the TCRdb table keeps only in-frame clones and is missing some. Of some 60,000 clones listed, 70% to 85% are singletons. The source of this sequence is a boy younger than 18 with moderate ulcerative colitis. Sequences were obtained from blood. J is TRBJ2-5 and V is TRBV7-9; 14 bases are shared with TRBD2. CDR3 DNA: TGTGCCAGCAAAGGACTAGCGGGGGGCGCCCTCCAAGAGACCCAGTACTTC. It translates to CASKGLAGGALQETQYF. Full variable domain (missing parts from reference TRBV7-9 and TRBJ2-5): DTGVSQNPRHKITKRGQNVTFRCDPISEHNRLYWYRQTLGQGPEFLTYFQNEAQLEKSRLLSDRFSAERPKGSFSTLEIQRTEQGDSAMYLCASKGLAGGALQETQYFGPGTRLLVL.